This T cell receptor (beta chain) appears in the sequencing data of a study of blood T cell repertoires in COVID-19. Study at large: Collection of acute and convalescent COVID-19 samples took place in the United States, Italy and Spain.

Study processing details: Amplification from reference gene primers served as the basis for estimated nucleated cell counts. Generated by immunoSEQ multiplex PCR, the TCRdb table keeps only in-frame clones and is missing some. That table is the source of V, J and clone size, and D and trimming were worked out from the DNA. This table has about 110,000 clones, around 84% appearing once. This clone was recorded at least ten times. V was clipped by 6 bases and J by 6 bases, with 20 bases between them. The CDR3 runs 15 residues. The V gene's germline CDR1 is SGHAT and CDR2 FQNNGV. The chain combines TRBV11-2 with TRBJ1-2; perhaps TRBD1 as D (5 bases). This clonotype originated in a human donor in a cohort sampled during active COVID-19. Sequenced material: peripheral blood. The chain's CDR3 is CASRSQGDALDGYTF. In DNA, the CDR3 is TGTGCCAGCAGATCGCAGGGTGATGCCCTGGATGGCTACACCTTC.